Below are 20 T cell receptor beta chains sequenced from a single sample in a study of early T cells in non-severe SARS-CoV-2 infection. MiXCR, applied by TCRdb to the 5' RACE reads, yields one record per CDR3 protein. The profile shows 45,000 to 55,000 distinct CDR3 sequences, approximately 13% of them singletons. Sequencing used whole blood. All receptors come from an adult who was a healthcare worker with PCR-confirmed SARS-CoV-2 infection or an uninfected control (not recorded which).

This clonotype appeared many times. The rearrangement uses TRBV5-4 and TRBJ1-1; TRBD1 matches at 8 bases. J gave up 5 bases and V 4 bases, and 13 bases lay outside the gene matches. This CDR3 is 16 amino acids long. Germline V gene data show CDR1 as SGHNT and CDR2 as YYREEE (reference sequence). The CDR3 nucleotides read TGTGCCAGCAGCCATGCAACCAGGGGGCAAAGGACTGAAGCTTTCTTT. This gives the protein CASSHATRGQRTEAFF.

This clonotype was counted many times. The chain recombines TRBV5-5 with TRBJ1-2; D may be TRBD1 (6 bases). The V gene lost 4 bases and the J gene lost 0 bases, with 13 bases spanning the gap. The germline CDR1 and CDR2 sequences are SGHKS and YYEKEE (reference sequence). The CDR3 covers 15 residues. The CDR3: CASSHRRTANYGYTF. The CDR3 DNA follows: TGTGCCAGCAGCCATCGACGGACAGCTAACTATGGCTACACCTTC. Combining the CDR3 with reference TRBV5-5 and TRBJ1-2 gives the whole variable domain DAGVTQSPTHLIKTRGQQVTLRCSPISGHKSVSWYQQVLGQGPQFIFQYYEKEERGRGNFPDRFSARQFPNYSSELNVNALLLGDSALYLCASSHRRTANYGYTFGSGTRLTVV.

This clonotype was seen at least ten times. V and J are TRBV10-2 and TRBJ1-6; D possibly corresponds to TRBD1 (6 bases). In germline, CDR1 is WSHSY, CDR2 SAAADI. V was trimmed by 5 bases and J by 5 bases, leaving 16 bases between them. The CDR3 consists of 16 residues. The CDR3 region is CASSQTQGSDNSPLHF. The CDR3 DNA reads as TGCGCCAGCAGTCAGACACAGGGTTCGGATAATTCACCCCTCCACTTT.

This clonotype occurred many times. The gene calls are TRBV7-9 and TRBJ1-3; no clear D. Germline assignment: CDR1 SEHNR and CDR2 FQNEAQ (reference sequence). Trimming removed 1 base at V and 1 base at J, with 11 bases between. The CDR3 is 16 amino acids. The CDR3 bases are TGTGCCAGCAGCTTAGGCGCCGGCGGATCTGGAAACACCATATATTTT. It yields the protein CASSLGAGGSGNTIYF.

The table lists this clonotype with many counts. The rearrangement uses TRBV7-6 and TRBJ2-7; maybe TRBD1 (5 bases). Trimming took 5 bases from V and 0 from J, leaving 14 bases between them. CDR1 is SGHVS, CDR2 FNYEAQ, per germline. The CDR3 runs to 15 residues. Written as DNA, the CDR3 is TGTGCCAGCAGCCCCCGACAGTCAAGCTCCTACGAGCAGTACTTC. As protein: CASSPRQSSSYEQYF.

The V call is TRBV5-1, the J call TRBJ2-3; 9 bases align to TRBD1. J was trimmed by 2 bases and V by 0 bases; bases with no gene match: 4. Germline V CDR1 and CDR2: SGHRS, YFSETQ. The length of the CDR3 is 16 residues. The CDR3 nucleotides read TGCGCCAGCAGCTTGGCCGGGACAGGGTACACAGATACGCAGTATTTT. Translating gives CASSLAGTGYTDTQYF.

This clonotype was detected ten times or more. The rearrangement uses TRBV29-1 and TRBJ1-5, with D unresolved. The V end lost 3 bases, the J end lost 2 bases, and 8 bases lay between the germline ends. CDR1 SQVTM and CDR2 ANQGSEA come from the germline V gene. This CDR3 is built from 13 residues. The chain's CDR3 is CSVEGGGNQPQHF. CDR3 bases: TGCAGCGTTGAGGGAGGTGGCAATCAGCCCCAGCATTTT.

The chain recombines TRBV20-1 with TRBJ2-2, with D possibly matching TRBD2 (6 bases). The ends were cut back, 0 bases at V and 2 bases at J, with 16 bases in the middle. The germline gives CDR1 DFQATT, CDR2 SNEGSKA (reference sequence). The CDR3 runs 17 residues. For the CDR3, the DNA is TGCAGTGCTAGAGATCGGGGGACGGACAATAACACCGGGGAGCTGTTTTTT. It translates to CSARDRGTDNNTGELFF.

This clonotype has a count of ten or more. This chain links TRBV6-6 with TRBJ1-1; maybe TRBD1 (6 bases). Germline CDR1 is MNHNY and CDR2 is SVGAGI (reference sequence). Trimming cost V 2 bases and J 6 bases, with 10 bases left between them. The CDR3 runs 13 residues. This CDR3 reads CASSYGEGAEAFF. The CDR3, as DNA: TGTGCCAGCAGTTACGGGGAGGGGGCTGAAGCTTTCTTT.

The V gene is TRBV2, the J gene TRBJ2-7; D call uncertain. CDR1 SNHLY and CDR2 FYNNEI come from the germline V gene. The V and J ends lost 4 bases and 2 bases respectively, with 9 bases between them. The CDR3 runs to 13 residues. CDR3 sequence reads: CASSAAETYEQYF. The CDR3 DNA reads TGTGCCAGCAGTGCGGCGGAGACCTACGAGCAGTACTTC.

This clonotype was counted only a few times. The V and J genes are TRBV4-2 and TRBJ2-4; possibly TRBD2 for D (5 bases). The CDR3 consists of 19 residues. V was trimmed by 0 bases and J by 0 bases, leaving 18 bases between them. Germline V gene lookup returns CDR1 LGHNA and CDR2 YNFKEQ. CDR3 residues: CASSQEWGVEILAKNIQYF. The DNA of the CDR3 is TGTGCCAGCAGCCAAGAATGGGGAGTGGAGATACTAGCCAAAAACATTCAGTACTTC.

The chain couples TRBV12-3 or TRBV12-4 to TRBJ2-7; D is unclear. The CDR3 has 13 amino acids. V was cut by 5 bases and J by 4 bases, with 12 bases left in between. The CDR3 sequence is CASSGWTHYEQYF. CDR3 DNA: TGTGCCAGCAGTGGGTGGACGCATTACGAGCAGTACTTC.

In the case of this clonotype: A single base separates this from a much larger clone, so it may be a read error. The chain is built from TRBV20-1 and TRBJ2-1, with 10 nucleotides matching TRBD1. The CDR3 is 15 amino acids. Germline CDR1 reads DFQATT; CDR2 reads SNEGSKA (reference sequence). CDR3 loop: CSASSGQGGYNEQLF. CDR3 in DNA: TGCAGTGCTAGCTCCGGACAGGGGGGCTACAATGAGCAGCTCTTC.

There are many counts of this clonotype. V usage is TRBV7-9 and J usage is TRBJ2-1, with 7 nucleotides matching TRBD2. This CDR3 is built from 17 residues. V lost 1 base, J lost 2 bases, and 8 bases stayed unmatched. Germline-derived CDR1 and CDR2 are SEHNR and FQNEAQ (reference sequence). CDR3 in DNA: TGTGCCAGCAGCTTAGTACCTAGCGGAACCACCTACAATGAGCAGTTCTTC. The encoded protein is CASSLVPSGTTYNEQFF.

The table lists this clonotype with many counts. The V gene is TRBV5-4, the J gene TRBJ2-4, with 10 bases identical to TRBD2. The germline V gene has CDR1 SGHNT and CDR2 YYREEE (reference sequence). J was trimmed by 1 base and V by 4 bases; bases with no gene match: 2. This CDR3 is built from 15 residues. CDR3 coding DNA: TGTGCCAGCAGCCTAGCGGGGGCGGCCAAAAACATTCAGTACTTC. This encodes CASSLAGAAKNIQYF.

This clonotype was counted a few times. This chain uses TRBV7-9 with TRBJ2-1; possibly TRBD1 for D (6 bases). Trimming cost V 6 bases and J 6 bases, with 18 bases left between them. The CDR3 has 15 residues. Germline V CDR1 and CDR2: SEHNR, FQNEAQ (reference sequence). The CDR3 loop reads CASRSVRTVTNEQFF. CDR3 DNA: TGTGCCAGCAGGTCGGTCAGGACAGTTACCAATGAGCAGTTCTTC.

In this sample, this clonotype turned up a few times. CDR3 DNA sequence: TGCAGCGTGGGGACACGATCTAGCACAGATACGCAGTATTTT. As protein: CSVGTRSSTDTQYF. The chain links TRBV29-1 to TRBJ2-3, with D tentatively TRBD1 (6 bases). CDR3 length: 14 residues. Germline CDR1 reads SQVTM; CDR2 reads ANQGSEA. Deletions cut 6 bases from V and 0 bases from J, with 13 bases between.

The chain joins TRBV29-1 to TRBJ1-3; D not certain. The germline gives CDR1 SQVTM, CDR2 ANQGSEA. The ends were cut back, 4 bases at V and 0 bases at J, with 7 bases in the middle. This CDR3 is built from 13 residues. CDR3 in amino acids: CSVVRDSGNTIYF. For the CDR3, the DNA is TGCAGCGTTGTTCGGGACTCTGGAAACACCATATATTTT.

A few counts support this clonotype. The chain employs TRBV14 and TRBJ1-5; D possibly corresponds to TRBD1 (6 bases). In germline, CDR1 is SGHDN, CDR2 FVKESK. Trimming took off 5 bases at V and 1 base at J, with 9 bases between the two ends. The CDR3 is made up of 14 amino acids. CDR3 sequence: CASSAQGSNQPQHF. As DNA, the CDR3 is TGTGCCAGCAGCGCACAGGGAAGCAATCAGCCCCAGCATTTT. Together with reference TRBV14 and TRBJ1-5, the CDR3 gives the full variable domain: EAGVTQFPSHSVIEKGQTVTLRCDPISGHDNLYWYRRVMGKEIKFLLHFVKESKQDESGMPNNRFLAERTGGTYSTLKVQPAELEDSGVYFCASSAQGSNQPQHFGDGTRLSIL.

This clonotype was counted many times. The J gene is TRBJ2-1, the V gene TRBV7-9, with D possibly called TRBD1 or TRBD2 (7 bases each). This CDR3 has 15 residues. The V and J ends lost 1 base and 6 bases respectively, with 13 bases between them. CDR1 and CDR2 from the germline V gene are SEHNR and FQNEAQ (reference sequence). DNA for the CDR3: TGTGCCAGCAGCTTAGGACAGGGAGGGGTCAATGAGCAGTTCTTC. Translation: CASSLGQGGVNEQFF.